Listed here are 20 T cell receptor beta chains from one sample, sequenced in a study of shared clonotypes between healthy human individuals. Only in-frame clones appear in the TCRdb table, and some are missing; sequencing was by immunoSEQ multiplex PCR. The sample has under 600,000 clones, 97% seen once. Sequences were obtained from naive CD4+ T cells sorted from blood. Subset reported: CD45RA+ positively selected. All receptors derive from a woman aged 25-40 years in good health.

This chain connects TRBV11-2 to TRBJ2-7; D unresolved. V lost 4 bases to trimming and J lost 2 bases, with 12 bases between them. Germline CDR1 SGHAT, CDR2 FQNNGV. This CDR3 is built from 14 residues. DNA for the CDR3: TGTGCCAGCAGCTCCAGCCTTCTAGCCTACGAGCAGTACTTC. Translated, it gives CASSSSLLAYEQYF. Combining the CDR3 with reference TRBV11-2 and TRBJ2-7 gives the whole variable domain EAGVAQSPRYKIIEKRQSVAFWCNPISGHATLYWYQQILGQGPKLLIQFQNNGVVDDSQLPKDRFSAERLKGVDSTLKIQPAKLEDSAVYLCASSSSLLAYEQYFGPGTRLTVT.

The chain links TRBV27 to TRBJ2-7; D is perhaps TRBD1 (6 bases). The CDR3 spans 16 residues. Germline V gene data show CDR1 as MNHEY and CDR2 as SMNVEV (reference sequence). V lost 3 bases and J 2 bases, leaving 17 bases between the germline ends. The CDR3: CASSFNMQGRAYEQYF. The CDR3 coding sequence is TGTGCCAGCAGTTTCAACATGCAGGGGAGAGCCTACGAGCAGTACTTC.

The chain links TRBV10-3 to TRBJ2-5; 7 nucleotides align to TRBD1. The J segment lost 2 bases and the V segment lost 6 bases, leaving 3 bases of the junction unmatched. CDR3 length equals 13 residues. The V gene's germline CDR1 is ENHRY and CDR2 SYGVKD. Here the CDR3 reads CAIRGTDQETQYF. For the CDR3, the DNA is TGTGCCATCAGGGGGACAGATCAAGAGACCCAGTACTTC.

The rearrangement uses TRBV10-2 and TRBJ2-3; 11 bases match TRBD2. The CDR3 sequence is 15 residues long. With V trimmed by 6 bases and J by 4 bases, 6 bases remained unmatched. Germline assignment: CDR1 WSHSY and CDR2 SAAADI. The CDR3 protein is CASSDSGRAADTQYF. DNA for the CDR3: TGCGCCAGCAGCGATAGCGGGAGGGCCGCAGATACGCAGTATTTT.

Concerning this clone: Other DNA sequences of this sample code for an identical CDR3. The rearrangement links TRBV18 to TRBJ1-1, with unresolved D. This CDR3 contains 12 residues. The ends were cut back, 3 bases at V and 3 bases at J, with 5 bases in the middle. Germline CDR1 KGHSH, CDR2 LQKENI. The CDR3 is CASSPRDTEAFF. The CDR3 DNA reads TGTGCCAGCTCACCTCGGGACACTGAAGCTTTCTTT.

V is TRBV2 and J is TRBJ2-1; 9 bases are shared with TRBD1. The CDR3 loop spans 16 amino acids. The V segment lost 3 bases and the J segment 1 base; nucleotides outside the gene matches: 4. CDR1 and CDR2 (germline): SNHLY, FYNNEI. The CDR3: CASSESGTGSYNEQFF. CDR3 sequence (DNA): TGTGCCAGCAGTGAGTCCGGGACAGGGTCCTACAATGAGCAGTTCTTC.

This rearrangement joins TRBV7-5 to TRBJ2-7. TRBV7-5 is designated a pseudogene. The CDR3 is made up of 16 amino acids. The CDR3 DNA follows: TGTGTCAGAAGCTTCCCCACCGGGACGTCATCCGGCGAGCAGTACTTC. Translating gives CVRSFPTGTSSGEQYF.

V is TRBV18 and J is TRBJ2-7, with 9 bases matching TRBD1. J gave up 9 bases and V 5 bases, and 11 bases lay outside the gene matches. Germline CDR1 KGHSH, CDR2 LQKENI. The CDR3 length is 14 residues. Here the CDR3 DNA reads TGTGCCAGCTCAAGGGGACAGGGAAGTTTTGGGCAGTACTTC. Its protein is CASSRGQGSFGQYF.

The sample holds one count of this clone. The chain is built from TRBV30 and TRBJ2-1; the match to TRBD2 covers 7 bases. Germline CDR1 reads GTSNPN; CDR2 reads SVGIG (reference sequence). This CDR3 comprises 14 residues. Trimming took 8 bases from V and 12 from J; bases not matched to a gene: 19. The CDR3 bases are TGTGCCCTCATTGGGGGGAGGGCCCCCAAGTCGCAGTTCTTC. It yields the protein CALIGGRAPKSQFF.

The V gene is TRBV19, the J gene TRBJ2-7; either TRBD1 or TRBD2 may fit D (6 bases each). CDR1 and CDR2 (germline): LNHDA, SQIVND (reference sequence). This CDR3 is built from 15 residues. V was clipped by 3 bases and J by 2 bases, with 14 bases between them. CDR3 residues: CASSMGLRDTYEQYF. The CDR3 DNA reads TGTGCCAGTAGTATGGGGTTGCGGGACACCTACGAGCAGTACTTC.

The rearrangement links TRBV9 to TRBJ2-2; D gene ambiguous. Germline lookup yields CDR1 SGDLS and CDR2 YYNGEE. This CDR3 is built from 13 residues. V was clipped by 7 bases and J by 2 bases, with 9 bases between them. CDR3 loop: CASGQANTGELFF. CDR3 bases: TGTGCCAGCGGGCAGGCCAACACCGGGGAGCTGTTTTTT.

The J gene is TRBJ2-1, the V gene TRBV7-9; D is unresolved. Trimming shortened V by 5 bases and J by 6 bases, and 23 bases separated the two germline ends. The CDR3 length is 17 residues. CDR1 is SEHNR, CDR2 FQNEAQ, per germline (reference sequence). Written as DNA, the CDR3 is TGTGCCAGCAGCCCCAGCCTCGGGTCTAAGCCCAGCAATGAGCAGTTCTTC. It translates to CASSPSLGSKPSNEQFF.

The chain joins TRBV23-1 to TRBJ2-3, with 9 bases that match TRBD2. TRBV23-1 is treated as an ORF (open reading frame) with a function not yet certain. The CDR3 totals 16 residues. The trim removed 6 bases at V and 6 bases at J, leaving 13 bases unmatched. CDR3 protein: CASRRGLAGCADTQYF. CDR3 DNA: TGCGCCAGCAGAAGGGGGCTAGCGGGATGTGCGGATACGCAGTATTTT.

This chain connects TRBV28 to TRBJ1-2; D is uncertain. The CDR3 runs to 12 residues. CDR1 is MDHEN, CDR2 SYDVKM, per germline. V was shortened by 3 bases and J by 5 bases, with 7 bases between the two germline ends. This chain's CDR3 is CASSFRRYGYTF. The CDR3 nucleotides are TGTGCCAGCAGTTTCAGGAGGTATGGCTACACCTTC.

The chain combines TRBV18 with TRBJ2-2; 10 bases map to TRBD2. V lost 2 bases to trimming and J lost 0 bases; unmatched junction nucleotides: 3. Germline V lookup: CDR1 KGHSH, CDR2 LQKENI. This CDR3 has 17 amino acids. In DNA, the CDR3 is TGTGCCAGCTCACCAGGACTAGCGGACACGAACACCGGGGAGCTGTTTTTT. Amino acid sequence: CASSPGLADTNTGELFF.

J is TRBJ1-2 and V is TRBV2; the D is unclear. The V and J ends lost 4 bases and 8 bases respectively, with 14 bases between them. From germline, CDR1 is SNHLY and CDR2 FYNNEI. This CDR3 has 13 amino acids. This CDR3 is CASSGASFVGYTF. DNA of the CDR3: TGTGCCAGCAGTGGGGCCTCCTTCGTAGGCTACACCTTC.

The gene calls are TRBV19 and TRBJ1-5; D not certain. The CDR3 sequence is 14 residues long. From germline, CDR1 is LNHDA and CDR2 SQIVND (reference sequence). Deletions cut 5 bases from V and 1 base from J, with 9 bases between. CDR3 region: CASSENRSNQPQHF. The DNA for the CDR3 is TGTGCCAGTAGTGAAAACCGAAGCAATCAGCCCCAGCATTTT.

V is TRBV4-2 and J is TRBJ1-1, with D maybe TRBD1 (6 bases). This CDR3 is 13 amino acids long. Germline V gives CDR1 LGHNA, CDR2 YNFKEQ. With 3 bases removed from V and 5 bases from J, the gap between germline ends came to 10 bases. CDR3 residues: CASSHSGQTEAFF. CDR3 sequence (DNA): TGTGCCAGCAGCCACTCGGGACAAACTGAAGCTTTCTTT.

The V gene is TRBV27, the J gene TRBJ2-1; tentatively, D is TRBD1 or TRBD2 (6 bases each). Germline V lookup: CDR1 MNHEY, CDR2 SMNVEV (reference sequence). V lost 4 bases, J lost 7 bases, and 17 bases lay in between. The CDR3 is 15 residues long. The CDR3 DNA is TGTGCCAGCAGTTCCTTCTCTGGGGGGCGAAATGAGCAGTTCTTC. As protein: CASSSFSGGRNEQFF.

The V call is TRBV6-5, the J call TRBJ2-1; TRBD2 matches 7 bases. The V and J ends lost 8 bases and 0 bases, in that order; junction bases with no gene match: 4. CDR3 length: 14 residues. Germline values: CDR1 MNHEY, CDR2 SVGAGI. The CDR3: CASSRESSYNEQFF. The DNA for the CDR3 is TGTGCCAGCTCGCGGGAGAGCTCCTACAATGAGCAGTTCTTC.